Listed below are T cell receptor beta chains from one sample, sequenced in a study of blood T cells in healthy people across ages. TCRdb independently ran MiXCR on the 5' RACE reads; one entry per CDR3 protein. Of 1.8 million or so distinct CDR3 sequences listed, 39% are singletons. The specimen sequenced was blood. The source is a human donor in good health. Both conserved end residues are part of each CDR3. A D gene is named only where the DNA matches it firmly. For some rows the clone size is stated as once, few or many, or as a class when expanded; others skip it.

V gene	D gene	clone size	J gene	CDR3 DNA	CDR3 protein
TRBV5-1	-	-	TRBJ1-4	TGCGCCAGCCGTACTGCAGCTAATGAAAAACTGTTTTTT	CASRTAANEKLFF
TRBV24-1	-	-	TRBJ2-7	TGTGCCACCAGTGATTTCAGGGGAGAAGACGAGCAGTACTTC	CATSDFRGEDEQYF
TRBV20-1	-	-	TRBJ2-1	TGCAGTGCGAAAAGAGGCTGGTCCAGGGATGAGCAGTTCTTC	CSAKRGWSRDEQFF
TRBV7-9	TRBD1	many	TRBJ2-1	TGTGCCAGCAGTCCAAGACAGGGCAGCTCCTACAATGAGCAGTTCTTC	CASSPRQGSSYNEQFF
TRBV4-2	-	-	TRBJ2-5	TGTGCCAGCAGCCCCCTGAAGGTACAGGAAGAGACCCAGTACTTC	CASSPLKVQEETQYF
TRBV6-6	TRBD1	-	TRBJ1-5	TGTGCCAGCAGTTATGACAGGGGGCGAAGTCAGCCCCAGCATTTT	CASSYDRGRSQPQHF
TRBV4-3	-	few	TRBJ2-5	TGCGCCAGCAGCCAAGATCCCCCGGGTGGGGGCCTGTACCAAGAGACCCAGTACTTC	CASSQDPPGGGLYQETQYF
TRBV9	-	few	TRBJ2-3	TGTGCCAGCAGCGCGACGCAGGGGGATACGCAGTATTTT	CASSATQGDTQYF
TRBV28	-	many	TRBJ2-1	TGTGCCACCCTTGGGAGCGGCCCTTGGGGTGAGCAGTTCTTC	CATLGSGPWGEQFF
TRBV10-3	-	-	TRBJ1-5	TGTGCCATCAGCGACGAACAGGTTTATAGCAATCAGCCCCAGCATTTT	CAISDEQVYSNQPQHF
TRBV20-1	TRBD1	once	TRBJ1-1	TGCAGTGCTAGAGGATGGACAGGAGGGGCAGACACTGATGCTTTCTTT	CSARGWTGGADTDAFF
TRBV6-6	-	few	TRBJ2-7	TGTGCCAGCCGTCTCAGGGAATACGAGCAGTACTTC	CASRLREYEQYF
TRBV23-1	-	-	TRBJ2-7	TGCGCCAGCAGTCCCGGCCTTCAAGGGTACGAGCAGTACTTC	CASSPGLQGYEQYF
TRBV7-8	-	-	TRBJ1-1	TGTGCCAGCAGCTTAGATTTAGGGGGTGTCACTGAAGCTTTCTTT	CASSLDLGGVTEAFF
TRBV20-1	-	few	TRBJ2-3	TGCAGTGCTAGAGATTTGGGCGGTAGCACAGATACGCAGTATTTT	CSARDLGGSTDTQYF
TRBV12-3/TRBV12-4	TRBD2	many	TRBJ2-1	TGTGCCAGCAGTCCCCCCTATGTAGCGGGGGTCTACAATGAGCAGTTCTTC	CASSPPYVAGVYNEQFF
TRBV6-2/TRBV6-3	-	-	TRBJ2-7	TGTGCCAGCAACCAAGCGGGCCCCAATTACGAGCAGTACTTC	CASNQAGPNYEQYF
TRBV29-1	-	few	TRBJ1-1	TGCAGCGTTGTCCCGGGAGACACTGAAGCTTTCTTT	CSVVPGDTEAFF
TRBV30	TRBD1	-	TRBJ1-6	TGTGCCTGGAAACAGACAGGGGGCAATTCACCCCTCCACTTT	CAWKQTGGNSPLHF
TRBV25-1	TRBD1	-	TRBJ2-7	TGTGCCAGCACCGGGACAGATCGGATCACCTACGAGCAGTACTTC	CASTGTDRITYEQYF
TRBV4-2	-	-	TRBJ1-2	TGTGCCAGCAGCCAAGAAAGGGGCAGAATCTATGGCTACACCTTC	CASSQERGRIYGYTF
TRBV11-2	-	-	TRBJ2-7	TGTGCCAGCAGCTTAGATAGTGGGTGGGGCGAGCAGTACTTC	CASSLDSGWGEQYF
TRBV6-5	-	-	TRBJ2-7	TGTGCCAGCAGTTACGAGGGACTGAGTACCTACGAGCAGTACTTC	CASSYEGLSTYEQYF
TRBV28	-	-	TRBJ1-5	TGTGCCAGCAGTCCCCGCCCGGGACGGAGCAATCAGCCCCAGCATTTT	CASSPRPGRSNQPQHF
TRBV12-3/TRBV12-4	TRBD1	many	TRBJ2-1	TGTGCCAGCAGCTTACAGGGGTTGTACAATGAGCAGTTCTTC	CASSLQGLYNEQFF
TRBV7-8	-	few	TRBJ2-5	TGTGCCAGCAGCGTCGATCTAGGGTCCCAGTACTTC	CASSVDLGSQYF
TRBV6-7	-	-	TRBJ1-2	TGTGCCAGCAGTTACGGTGGCCGACAGAATTATGGCTACACCTTC	CASSYGGRQNYGYTF
TRBV4-3	-	few	TRBJ1-6	TGCGCCAGCAGCCAAGGAAGAAGCTCCTATAATTCACCCCTCCACTTT	CASSQGRSSYNSPLHF
TRBV7-8	-	-	TRBJ1-1	TGTGCCAGCAGCTTAAAACCGGCTGGCACTGAAGCTTTCTTT	CASSLKPAGTEAFF
TRBV5-5	TRBD1	-	TRBJ1-2	TGTGCCAGCAGCTTGTCAGCCGGGACAGGTTCTTCCTATGGCTACACCTTC	CASSLSAGTGSSYGYTF
TRBV7-9	-	-	TRBJ1-1	TGTGCCAGCAGCTTGGGGGCGCCGGACACTGAAGCTTTCTTT	CASSLGAPDTEAFF
TRBV7-8	-	-	TRBJ2-5	TGTGCCAGCAGCTTTCCCGGCAGGGCTTCCCCTCGAGAGACCCAGTACTTC	CASSFPGRASPRETQYF
TRBV18	TRBD1	-	TRBJ2-3	TGTGCCAGCTCACAAAACCTTAAGACAGGGGCTAGCACAGATACGCAGTATTTT	CASSQNLKTGASTDTQYF
TRBV5-1	-	-	TRBJ2-5	TGCGGCAGCAGCTCTAGGGAGACCCAGTACTTC	CGSSSRETQYF
TRBV28	-	-	TRBJ1-1	TGTGCCAGCAGTTTCACGATCGGTGAAGCTTTCTTT	CASSFTIGEAFF
TRBV4-2	TRBD2	-	TRBJ2-7	TGTGCCAGCAGCCAGGGAACTAGCGGGGAATACTACGAGCAGTACTTC	CASSQGTSGEYYEQYF
TRBV7-9	TRBD2	-	TRBJ2-5	TGTGCCAGCAGCCTGACACGGGGGGGCCATGTGACCCAGTACTTC	CASSLTRGGHVTQYF
TRBV27	-	few	TRBJ2-7	TGTGCCAGCAGGGACTCAGGACTCGGCGACGAGCAGTACTTC	CASRDSGLGDEQYF
TRBV5-1	-	-	TRBJ2-5	TGCGCCAGCAGCGTAAGGGACCCGCAAGAGACCCAGTACTTC	CASSVRDPQETQYF
TRBV25-1	-	-	TRBJ1-1	TGTGCCAGCACCCGCAGCGTTGTCACTGAAGCTTTCTTT	CASTRSVVTEAFF